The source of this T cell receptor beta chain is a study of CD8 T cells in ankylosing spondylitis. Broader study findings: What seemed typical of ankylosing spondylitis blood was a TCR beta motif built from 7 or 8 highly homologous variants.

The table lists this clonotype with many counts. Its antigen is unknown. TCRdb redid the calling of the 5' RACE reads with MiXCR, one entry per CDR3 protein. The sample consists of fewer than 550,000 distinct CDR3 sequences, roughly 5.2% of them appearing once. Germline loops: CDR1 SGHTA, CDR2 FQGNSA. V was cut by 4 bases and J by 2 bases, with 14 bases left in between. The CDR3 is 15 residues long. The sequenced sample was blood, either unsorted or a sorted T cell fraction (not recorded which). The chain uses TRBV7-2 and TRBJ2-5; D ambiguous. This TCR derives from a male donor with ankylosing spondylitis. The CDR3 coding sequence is TGTGCCAGCAGCTCCTCCCAAGGCTTTCAAGAGACCCAGTACTTC. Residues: CASSSSQGFQETQYF.